The rows below give T cell receptor beta chains drawn from one sample of a study of cytomegalovirus exposure and HLA in healthy donors. This table comes from immunoSEQ multiplex PCR, and its TCRdb copy is limited to in-frame clones, with some not included. The sample lists approximately 210,000 clones, roughly 80% occurring once. Sequencing was carried out using PBMCs. All receptors derive from a male donor in good health and CMV-seropositive. Both conserved end residues are part of each CDR3. A D gene is named only where the DNA matches it firmly. Size tells how often a clone was seen (once, few, many) or the class of an expanded clone, and some rows leave it out.

D gene: TRBD1
V gene: TRBV18
clone size: .
J gene: TRBJ2-7
CDR3 DNA: TGTGCCAGCTCACTTCGACAGGGGGTCAACGAGCAGTACTTC
CDR3 protein: CASSLRQGVNEQYF

D gene: .
V gene: TRBV9
clone size: .
J gene: TRBJ1-3
CDR3 DNA: TGTGCCAGCGGGGGGGGCTCTGGAAACACCATATATTTT
CDR3 protein: CASGGGSGNTIYF

D gene: TRBD1
V gene: TRBV7-8
clone size: .
J gene: TRBJ2-7
CDR3 DNA: TGTGCCAGCAGCTTAGGGGTGGGGACAGACTACTACGAGCAGTACTTC
CDR3 protein: CASSLGVGTDYYEQYF

D gene: TRBD2
V gene: TRBV9
clone size: .
J gene: TRBJ2-2
CDR3 DNA: TGTGCCAGCAGCGTTTCGGAATGGGGGGGGAACACCGGGGAGCTGTTTTTT
CDR3 protein: CASSVSEWGGNTGELFF

D gene: .
V gene: TRBV7-7
clone size: once
J gene: TRBJ2-7
CDR3 DNA: TGTGCCAGCAGCCCCTTACCCGGGACAACTTACGAGCAGTACTTC
CDR3 protein: CASSPLPGTTYEQYF

D gene: TRBD2
V gene: TRBV2
clone size: .
J gene: TRBJ2-3
CDR3 DNA: TGTGCCAGCTCTACAAACCCGGGACTAGTTACAGATACGCAGTATTTT
CDR3 protein: CASSTNPGLVTDTQYF

D gene: TRBD1
V gene: TRBV7-2
clone size: once
J gene: TRBJ2-6
CDR3 DNA: TGTGCCAGCAGCCTACCCCCGGGACAGGGGGTTGGGGCCAACGTCCTGACTTTC
CDR3 protein: CASSLPPGQGVGANVLTF

D gene: TRBD1
V gene: TRBV9
clone size: .
J gene: TRBJ1-6
CDR3 DNA: TGTGCCAGCAGCTCCGACAGGGTTGGTAATTCACCCCTCCACTTT
CDR3 protein: CASSSDRVGNSPLHF

D gene: .
V gene: TRBV18
clone size: .
J gene: TRBJ1-1
CDR3 DNA: TGTGCCAGCTCACCGGCGGAAATGAACACTGAAGCTTTCTTT
CDR3 protein: CASSPAEMNTEAFF

D gene: .
V gene: TRBV6-6
clone size: once
J gene: TRBJ2-7
CDR3 DNA: TGTGCCAGCAGTGACTCGAAGAGCTACGAGCAGTACTTC
CDR3 protein: CASSDSKSYEQYF

D gene: .
V gene: TRBV19
clone size: .
J gene: TRBJ1-3
CDR3 DNA: TGTGCCAGTAGTACGCGGACTGAGCTCTCCTCTGGAAACACCATATATTTT
CDR3 protein: CASSTRTELSSGNTIYF

D gene: TRBD1
V gene: TRBV7-2
clone size: .
J gene: TRBJ2-7
CDR3 DNA: TGTGCCAGCAGCTTTATGGGACAGGGGACTGACGAGCAGTACTTC
CDR3 protein: CASSFMGQGTDEQYF

D gene: .
V gene: TRBV4-3
clone size: .
J gene: TRBJ1-1
CDR3 DNA: TGCGCCAGCAGTCCCGGAGGGTTAAACACTGAAGCTTTCTTT
CDR3 protein: CASSPGGLNTEAFF

D gene: .
V gene: TRBV7-9
clone size: .
J gene: TRBJ1-3
CDR3 DNA: TGTGCCAGCAGCCTAATTATCTCTGGAAACACCATATATTTT
CDR3 protein: CASSLIISGNTIYF

D gene: TRBD1
V gene: TRBV18
clone size: .
J gene: TRBJ2-5
CDR3 DNA: TGTGCCAGCTCGGGGACAGCCCAAGAGACCCAGTACTTC
CDR3 protein: CASSGTAQETQYF

D gene: .
V gene: TRBV28
clone size: .
J gene: TRBJ2-5
CDR3 DNA: TGTGCCAGCAGTGGGGGCCTGAGGAGCCAAGAGACCCAGTACTTC
CDR3 protein: CASSGGLRSQETQYF

D gene: .
V gene: TRBV5-1
clone size: .
J gene: TRBJ1-1
CDR3 DNA: TGCGCCAGCAGCTTGCAGGGAGGAACTGAAGCTTTCTTT
CDR3 protein: CASSLQGGTEAFF

D gene: TRBD1
V gene: TRBV6-5
clone size: .
J gene: TRBJ1-3
CDR3 DNA: TGTGCCAGCAGCTTTGGACAGGCCATGGGAAACACCATATATTTT
CDR3 protein: CASSFGQAMGNTIYF

D gene: .
V gene: TRBV19
clone size: .
J gene: TRBJ2-1
CDR3 DNA: TGTGCCACCATGCGGGTGAGCGGCTCCTACAATGAGCAGTTCTTC
CDR3 protein: CATMRVSGSYNEQFF

D gene: .
V gene: TRBV6-5
clone size: .
J gene: TRBJ1-1
CDR3 DNA: TGTGCCAGCAGTTACCTCGGGGGGAGGACTGAAGCTTTCTTT
CDR3 protein: CASSYLGGRTEAFF

D gene: .
V gene: TRBV4-2
clone size: once
J gene: TRBJ1-2
CDR3 DNA: TGTGCCAGCAGCCAAGTGCTCTCCCAGGGTACCTATGGCTACACCTTC
CDR3 protein: CASSQVLSQGTYGYTF

D gene: .
V gene: TRBV6-5
clone size: .
J gene: TRBJ1-2
CDR3 DNA: TGTGCCAGCAGTGTCTTATTTAACTATGGCTACACCTTC
CDR3 protein: CASSVLFNYGYTF

D gene: TRBD1
V gene: TRBV18
clone size: .
J gene: TRBJ2-7
CDR3 DNA: TGTGCCAGCTCACCACGGGGACAGGCGATCTCCTACGAGCAGTACTTC
CDR3 protein: CASSPRGQAISYEQYF

D gene: .
V gene: TRBV20-1
clone size: .
J gene: TRBJ2-1
CDR3 DNA: TGCAGTGCTTTACTCTATGAGCAGTTCTTC
CDR3 protein: CSALLYEQFF

D gene: TRBD1
V gene: TRBV7-6
clone size: few
J gene: TRBJ2-7
CDR3 DNA: TGTGCCAGCAGCCTCGGGACAGGGGACTTCTACGAGCAGTACTTC
CDR3 protein: CASSLGTGDFYEQYF

D gene: .
V gene: TRBV19
clone size: .
J gene: TRBJ1-2
CDR3 DNA: TGTGCCAGTACCAACTCTGGGGGGAGGGCTCATGGCTACACCTTC
CDR3 protein: CASTNSGGRAHGYTF

D gene: TRBD2
V gene: TRBV28
clone size: .
J gene: TRBJ2-2
CDR3 DNA: TGTGCCAGCAGTTTCGACCGGCGGGAGGGGAACACCGGGGAGCTGTTTTTT
CDR3 protein: CASSFDRREGNTGELFF

D gene: TRBD1
V gene: TRBV23-1
clone size: few
J gene: TRBJ1-1
CDR3 DNA: TGCGCCAGCAGTCAAGACAGGGCGGCTGAAGCTTTCTTT
CDR3 protein: CASSQDRAAEAFF

D gene: TRBD2
V gene: TRBV7-9
clone size: .
J gene: TRBJ2-7
CDR3 DNA: TGTGCCAGCAGCCCCAGCGGGAGAGGCTACGAGCAGTACTTC
CDR3 protein: CASSPSGRGYEQYF

D gene: .
V gene: TRBV19
clone size: .
J gene: TRBJ1-4
CDR3 DNA: TGTGCCAGTAGTCGGGAGAGTAATGAAAAACTGTTTTTT
CDR3 protein: CASSRESNEKLFF

D gene: .
V gene: TRBV19
clone size: .
J gene: TRBJ2-1
CDR3 DNA: TGTGCCAGTAGTATATTCCAGGGGTCAGTGGGGAGCGGGAACAATGAGCAGTTCTTC
CDR3 protein: CASSIFQGSVGSGNNEQFF

D gene: .
V gene: TRBV19
clone size: few
J gene: TRBJ1-5
CDR3 DNA: TGTGCCAGTAGTACAGGGGTAGGGCAGCCCCAGCATTTT
CDR3 protein: CASSTGVGQPQHF

D gene: TRBD1
V gene: TRBV29-1
clone size: .
J gene: TRBJ1-2
CDR3 DNA: TGCAGCGGGGGACAGGGGTGGGGCTACACCTTC
CDR3 protein: CSGGQGWGYTF

D gene: TRBD1
V gene: TRBV15
clone size: .
J gene: TRBJ1-3
CDR3 DNA: TGTGCCACCAGCAGCCCTAGGACAGGGGATGAGGGCACCATATATTTT
CDR3 protein: CATSSPRTGDEGTIYF

D gene: .
V gene: TRBV28
clone size: few
J gene: TRBJ2-7
CDR3 DNA: TGTGCCAGCAGTTTTCTGGCGGGTGACTCCTACGAGCAGTACTTC
CDR3 protein: CASSFLAGDSYEQYF

D gene: TRBD2
V gene: TRBV7-2
clone size: .
J gene: TRBJ2-7
CDR3 DNA: TGTGCCAGCAGCTTGTCGCGACTAGCGGGGAGCTCCTACGAGCAGTACTTC
CDR3 protein: CASSLSRLAGSSYEQYF

D gene: TRBD2
V gene: TRBV6-6
clone size: once
J gene: TRBJ2-3
CDR3 DNA: TGTGCGGGGGGGGGAGCCCACGCATCCACAGATACGCAGTATTTT
CDR3 protein: CAGGGAHASTDTQYF

D gene: TRBD1
V gene: TRBV7-9
clone size: .
J gene: TRBJ1-4
CDR3 DNA: TGTTCCAGCAGCCGAACCGGGACAGGGGTAACTAATGAAAAACTGTTTTTT
CDR3 protein: CSSSRTGTGVTNEKLFF

D gene: .
V gene: TRBV5-6
clone size: .
J gene: TRBJ2-7
CDR3 DNA: TGTGCCAGCAGCGTGGGACTCCAGCAGTACTTC
CDR3 protein: CASSVGLQQYF